This TCR beta chain originates from a study of cytomegalovirus exposure and HLA in healthy donors. V dropped 5 bases and J dropped 1 base, with 11 bases sitting between them. Germline loops: CDR1 GTSNPN, CDR2 SVGIG (reference sequence). This CDR3 contains 13 residues. This PCR relied on a set of 60 Vbeta primers and 13 Jbeta primers. The method was immunoSEQ multiplex PCR; TCRdb's version includes in-frame clones alone and lacks a portion of them. The top ten hold around 3% of the sample, which has 80,000 or so clones, about 80% seen once. This clone was found a few times. Its target is unknown. General study results and limits: The study flagged roughly 160 TCR beta chains as cytomegalovirus-associated. Reportedly, TCR beta sequences accurately predicted HLA-A and HLA-B alleles in most subjects.

The chain employs TRBV30 and TRBJ1-1; D unresolved. This TCR derives from a man between 45 and 60 years old in good health and CMV-seropositive. Sequenced: PBMCs. CDR3 DNA: TGTGCCTGGCTTATGAACAGGAACACTGAAGCTTTCTTT. It codes for CAWLMNRNTEAFF. The whole variable domain, filled in from reference TRBV30 and TRBJ1-1, reads SQTIHQWPATLVQPVGSPLSLECTVEGTSNPNLYWYRQAAGRGLQLLFYSVGIGQISSEVPQNLSASRPQDRQFILSSKKLLLSDSGFYLCAWLMNRNTEAFFGQGTRLTVV.